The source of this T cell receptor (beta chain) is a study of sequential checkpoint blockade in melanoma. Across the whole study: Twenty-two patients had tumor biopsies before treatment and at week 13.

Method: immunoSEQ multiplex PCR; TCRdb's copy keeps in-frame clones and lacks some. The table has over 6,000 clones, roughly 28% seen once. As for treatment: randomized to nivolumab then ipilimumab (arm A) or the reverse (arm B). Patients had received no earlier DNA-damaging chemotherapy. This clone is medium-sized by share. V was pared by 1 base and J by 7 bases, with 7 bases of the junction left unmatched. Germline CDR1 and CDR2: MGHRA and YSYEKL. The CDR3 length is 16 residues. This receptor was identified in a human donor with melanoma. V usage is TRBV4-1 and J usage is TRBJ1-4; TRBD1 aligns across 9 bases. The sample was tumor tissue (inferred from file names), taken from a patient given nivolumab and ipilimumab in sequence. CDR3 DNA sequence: TGCGCCAGCAGCCAAGCTTCCGGGACAGGGAGTGAAAAACTGTTTTTT. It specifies CASSQASGTGSEKLFF.